The rows below give T cell receptor beta chains drawn from one sample of a study of CD8 T cells in ankylosing spondylitis. TCRdb ran MiXCR on the 5' RACE reads and lists one entry per CDR3 protein. In the table there are about 240,000 distinct CDR3 sequences, around 7.8% of which are singletons. The sample taken for sequencing was blood, either unsorted or a sorted T cell fraction (not recorded which). The receptors were gathered from a male donor with ankylosing spondylitis or in good health (not recorded which). The CDR3 runs from the conserved cysteine through the conserved F or W. The order of the fields is D gene, clone size, J gene, V gene, CDR3 length, CDR3 DNA, CDR3 protein. D genes are given only for firm matches. Expanded clones get a size class; other rows say once, few or many, or leave the size out.

>-|many|TRBJ2-2|TRBV5-6|13
TGTGCCAGCAGCCTGGACAGCACCGGGGAGCTGTTTTTT
CASSLDSTGELFF
>-|many|TRBJ1-3|TRBV20-1|15
TGCAGTGCTAGCTCTTTTGACGGATTAGGAAACACCATATATTTT
CSASSFDGLGNTIYF
>-|-|TRBJ1-1|TRBV5-1|15
TGCGCCAGCAGCAATCACGGCAGGCCGAACACTGAAGCTTTCTTT
CASSNHGRPNTEAFF
>TRBD2|few|TRBJ2-1|TRBV18|17
TGTGCCAGCTCACCCCCATCTAGCGGCAGCTCCTACAATGAGCAGTTCTTC
CASSPPSSGSSYNEQFF
>-|many|TRBJ1-1|TRBV5-1|13
TGCGCCAGCAGCTTGGGACAGCACACTGAAGCTTTCTTT
CASSLGQHTEAFF
>-|many|TRBJ2-1|TRBV4-3|16
TGCGCCAGCAGCCAAGTGGGACTCTTCGGGGAGCATGAGCAGTTCTTC
CASSQVGLFGEHEQFF
>TRBD1|many|TRBJ2-7|TRBV5-1|13
TGCGCCAGCAGCTGGGACAGACAGTACGAGCAGTACTTC
CASSWDRQYEQYF
>-|few|TRBJ2-2|TRBV30|15
TGTGCCTGGAGTGTCGGGACGGCGAACACCGGGGAGCTGTTTTTT
CAWSVGTANTGELFF
>TRBD1|-|TRBJ1-2|TRBV5-1|14
TGCGCCAGCAGCGTCGGGACAGCTAACTATGGCTCCACCTTC
CASSVGTANYGSTF
>TRBD2|-|TRBJ2-7|TRBV20-1|15
TGCAGTGCTAGGGCGGTCGGCGGGAGGGCGTACGAGCAGTACTTC
CSARAVGGRAYEQYF
>-|many|TRBJ2-3|TRBV29-1|13
TGCAGCGTTGGACAGACTATCACAGATACGCAGTATTTT
CSVGQTITDTQYF
>-|-|TRBJ2-2|TRBV6-5|17
TGTGCCAGCAGTTACTCGAGGGGCCAGACCAACACCGGGGAGCTGTTTTTT
CASSYSRGQTNTGELFF
>-|many|TRBJ1-1|TRBV5-5|13
TGTGCCAGCAGCTTGGATCTATCAGGGGAAGCTTTCTTT
CASSLDLSGEAFF
>-|many|TRBJ2-7|TRBV21-1|11
TGTGCCAGCAATACGGCCTACGAGCAGTACTTC
CASNTAYEQYF
>-|many|TRBJ2-1|TRBV24-1|16
TGTGCCACCAGTGACACCGGGCTTAGCTCCTACAATGAGCAGTTCTTC
CATSDTGLSSYNEQFF
>-|many|TRBJ2-7|TRBV10-3|13
TGTGCCATCAGTGGGCAGGCGAGCTACGAGCAGTACTTC
CAISGQASYEQYF
>-|-|TRBJ1-1|TRBV5-5|14
TGTGCCAGCAGCCCCTCGATTCCCAACACTGAAGCTTTCTTT
CASSPSIPNTEAFF
>-|many|TRBJ2-2|TRBV20-1|14
TGCAGTGCTAGAGGGGGAGCGAACACCGGGGAGCTGTTTTTT
CSARGGANTGELFF
>-|many|TRBJ1-2|TRBV5-6|13
TGTGCCAGCAGCTTGGACCCGGGCGGTGGCTACACCTTC
CASSLDPGGGYTF
>TRBD2|few|TRBJ2-1|TRBV14|13
TGTGCCAGCAGCGGACTAGCGGGAAACGAGCAGTTCTTC
CASSGLAGNEQFF
>-|-|TRBJ2-7|TRBV11-2|10
TGTGCCAGCAGGGGGGGCGAGCAGTACTTC
CASRGGEQYF
>-|many|TRBJ2-2|TRBV4-3|15
TGCGCCAGCAGCCAAGATCGGCGCCCCACCGGGGAGCTGTTTTTT
CASSQDRRPTGELFF
>TRBD1|many|TRBJ1-3|TRBV2|15
TGTGCCAGCAGGAGGGACAGCAGCTCTGGAAACACCATATATTTT
CASRRDSSSGNTIYF
>TRBD2|-|TRBJ2-2|TRBV7-9|17
TGTGCCAGCAGCGAAGTTAGCGGGGGGGCGAACACCGGGGAGCTGTTTTTT
CASSEVSGGANTGELFF
>-|many|TRBJ2-7|TRBV20-1|14
TGCAGTGCTAGAGATGAGCGGTCCTCCTACGAGCAGTACTTC
CSARDERSSYEQYF
>-|many|TRBJ2-1|TRBV29-1|14
TGCAGCGTTTCCAGTTCCAGCTCCTACAATGAGCAGTTCTTC
CSVSSSSSYNEQFF
>TRBD2|-|TRBJ2-7|TRBV20-1|15
TGCAGTGCTAGGGGTAGCGGGAGCCTCTCCTACGAGCAGTACTTC
CSARGSGSLSYEQYF
>TRBD1|many|TRBJ2-1|TRBV29-1|13
TGCAGCACTGGGACAGACCTCTACAATGAGCAGTTCTTC
CSTGTDLYNEQFF
>-|many|TRBJ1-1|TRBV20-1|13
TGCAGTGCTTTCAGGGGCATGAACACTGAAGCTTTCTTT
CSAFRGMNTEAFF
>-|many|TRBJ2-7|TRBV10-3|15
TGTGCCATCAGTGACCTGACTGGTGGATCCTACGAGCAGTACTTC
CAISDLTGGSYEQYF
>-|few|TRBJ1-5|TRBV18|15
TGTGCCAGCTCACTTACGACGCAGATTGAACAGCCCCAGCATTTT
CASSLTTQIEQPQHF
>-|few|TRBJ2-1|TRBV14|14
TGTGCCAGCAGCCTTCTCTTAAATAGCGTTTCCGAGTTCTTC
CASSLLLNSVSEFF
>TRBD2|many|TRBJ2-1|TRBV5-1|17
TGCGCCAGCAGCTTGGTTCCAGCGGGAGTACGGTCCAATGAGCAGTTCTTC
CASSLVPAGVRSNEQFF
>-|many|TRBJ2-3|TRBV29-1|14
TGCAGCGGTTTCGCGGGTCTACCCACAGATACGCAGTATTTT
CSGFAGLPTDTQYF
>TRBD2|many|TRBJ2-5|TRBV3-1|16
TGTGCCAGCAGCCAATTGCTAGCGGGGGGAGATGAGACCCAGTACTTC
CASSQLLAGGDETQYF
>TRBD1|many|TRBJ2-7|TRBV20-1|12
TGCAGTGCTCGGGACAGGAACTACGAGCAGTACTTC
CSARDRNYEQYF
>-|few|TRBJ2-1|TRBV7-3|16
TGTGCCAGCAGCTTAGGAGGGAGGGGGACCTACAATGAGCAGTTCTTC
CASSLGGRGTYNEQFF
>-|few|TRBJ2-5|TRBV20-1|13
TGCAGTGCTTCACGGGACACTCAAGAGACCCAGTACTTC
CSASRDTQETQYF
>TRBD2|few|TRBJ2-1|TRBV20-1|17
TGCAGTGCTACCGGACTAGCGGGAACCCCGCGGTACAATGAGCAGTTCTTC
CSATGLAGTPRYNEQFF
>-|many|TRBJ2-7|TRBV14|17
TGTGCCAGCAGCCAAGGAATATGGGGCAGGAGCTCCTACGAGCAGTACTTC
CASSQGIWGRSSYEQYF
>TRBD1|many|TRBJ2-1|TRBV3-1|14
TGTGCCAGCAGCCAACCGACAGGGGGAAATGAGCAGTTCTTC
CASSQPTGGNEQFF
>-|many|TRBJ2-5|TRBV18|12
TGTGCCAGCTCACCGTCAGAAGAGACCCAGTACTTC
CASSPSEETQYF
>-|few|TRBJ2-3|TRBV20-1|13
TGCAGTGCCACCGACGGGGCAGAGGATACGCAGTATTTT
CSATDGAEDTQYF
>TRBD2|many|TRBJ2-1|TRBV24-1|15
TGTGCCACCAGTGATGCGGGGAGGGGTTACAATGAGCAGTTCTTC
CATSDAGRGYNEQFF
>TRBD1|many|TRBJ1-2|TRBV20-1|14
TGCAGTGCTGACGGGACAGGGGTTAACTATGGCTACACCTTC
CSADGTGVNYGYTF
>TRBD1|many|TRBJ1-1|TRBV18|19
TGTGCCAGCTCACTGTCCCTTCCAACAGGGGAGGGTACGGGCACTGAAGCTTTCTTT
CASSLSLPTGEGTGTEAFF
>-|-|TRBJ2-7|TRBV12-1|18
TGTGCCAGCAGCCCGGGGCTCGTTTTGGGCGGGAGCCTATACGAGCAGTACTTC
CASSPGLVLGGSLYEQYF
>TRBD2|-|TRBJ2-7|TRBV29-1|15
TGCAGCGTTGAAGGTGGGCTAGCGGGAGTTGACGAGCAGTACTTC
CSVEGGLAGVDEQYF
>-|few|TRBJ2-3|TRBV27|15
TGTGCCAGCAGCATGAAGGGGCGAGCTGCAGATACGCAGTATTTT
CASSMKGRAADTQYF
>-|-|TRBJ1-2|TRBV25-1|13
TGTGCCAGCAGTGAGGGTAGGCACTATGGCTACACCTTC
CASSEGRHYGYTF
>-|many|TRBJ2-1|TRBV4-1|16
TGCGCCAGCAGCCAAGAGCGGGGTAGCTCCTACAATGAGCAGTTCTTC
CASSQERGSSYNEQFF
>-|-|TRBJ2-6|TRBV5-1|13
TGCGCCAGCAGCTCCCTTGGGGCCAACGTCCTGACTTTC
CASSSLGANVLTF
>-|many|TRBJ2-5|TRBV6-2/TRBV6-3|14
TGTGCCAGCAGTTACTCGATACGACTCGGGACCCAGTACTTC
CASSYSIRLGTQYF
>-|many|TRBJ2-5|TRBV5-1|12
TGCGCCAGCAGCTCCAGCGGAGAGACCCAGTACTTC
CASSSSGETQYF